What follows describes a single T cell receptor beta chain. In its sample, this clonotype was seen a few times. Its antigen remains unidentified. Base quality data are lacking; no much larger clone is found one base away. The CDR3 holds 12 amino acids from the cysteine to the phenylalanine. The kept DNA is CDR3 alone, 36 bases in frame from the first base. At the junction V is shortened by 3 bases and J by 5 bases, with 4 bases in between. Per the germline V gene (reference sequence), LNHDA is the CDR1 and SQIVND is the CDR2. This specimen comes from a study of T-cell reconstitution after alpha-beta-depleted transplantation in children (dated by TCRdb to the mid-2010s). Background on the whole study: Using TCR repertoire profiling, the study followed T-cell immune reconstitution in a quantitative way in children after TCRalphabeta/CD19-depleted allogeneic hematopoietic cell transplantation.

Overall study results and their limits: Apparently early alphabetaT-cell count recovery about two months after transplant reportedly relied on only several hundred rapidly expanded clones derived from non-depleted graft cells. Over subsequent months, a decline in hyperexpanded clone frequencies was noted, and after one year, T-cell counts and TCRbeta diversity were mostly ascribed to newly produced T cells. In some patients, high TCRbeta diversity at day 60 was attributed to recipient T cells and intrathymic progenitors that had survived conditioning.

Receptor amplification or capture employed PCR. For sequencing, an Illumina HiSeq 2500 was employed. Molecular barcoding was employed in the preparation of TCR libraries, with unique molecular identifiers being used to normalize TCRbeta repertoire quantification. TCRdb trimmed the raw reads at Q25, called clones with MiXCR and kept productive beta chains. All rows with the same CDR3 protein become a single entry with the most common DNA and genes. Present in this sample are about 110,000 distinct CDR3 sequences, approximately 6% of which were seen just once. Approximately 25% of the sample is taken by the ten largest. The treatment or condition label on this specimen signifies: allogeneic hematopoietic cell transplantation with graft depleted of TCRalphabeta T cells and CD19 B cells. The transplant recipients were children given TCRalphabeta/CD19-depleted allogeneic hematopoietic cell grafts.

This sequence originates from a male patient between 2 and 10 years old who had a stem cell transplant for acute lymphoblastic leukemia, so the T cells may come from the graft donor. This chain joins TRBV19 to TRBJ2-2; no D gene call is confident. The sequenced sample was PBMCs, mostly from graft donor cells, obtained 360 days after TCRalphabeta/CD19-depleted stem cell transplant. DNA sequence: TGTGCCAGTAGTATTTCGACCGGGGAGCTGTTTTTT. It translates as CASSISTGELFF.